One sample yielded the 20 T cell receptor beta chains listed below, sequenced in a study of T cell responses to AZD1222 COVID-19 vaccine. Measured with immunoSEQ multiplex PCR; TCRdb has only the in-frame clones, and not every one. Among some 47,000 clones, approximately 86% were seen once, and the ten largest hold over 40%. Material: peripheral blood, obtained on day 0 of AZD1222 vaccination. The receptors come from an adult in good health.

The chain links TRBV5-8 to TRBJ1-3; D ambiguous. Germline CDR1 is SGHTS and CDR2 is YDEGEE. Trimming shortened V by 9 bases and J by 4 bases, and 14 bases separated the two germline ends. This CDR3 region has 13 residues. DNA for the CDR3: TGTGCCACCCGCCCAGGTTCAGGAAACACCATATATTTT. It is translated as CATRPGSGNTIYF.

The gene calls are TRBV11-2 and TRBJ2-1; a possible D gene is TRBD2 (5 bases). CDR1 is SGHAT and CDR2 is FQNNGV in the germline V gene. V lost 4 bases and J 9 bases, leaving 16 bases between the germline ends. The CDR3 covers 14 residues. The CDR3 sequence: CASSSRTLRGEQFF. In nucleotides, the CDR3 is TGTGCCAGCAGCTCAAGGACTCTTCGGGGTGAGCAGTTCTTC.

The J gene is TRBJ2-1, the V gene TRBV5-4; 7 bases map to TRBD2. Germline V gene sequence: CDR1 SGHNT, CDR2 YYREEE (reference sequence). Losses at the gene ends were 3 bases for V and 7 bases for J; bases not matched to a gene: 10. The CDR3 is made up of 15 amino acids. This chain's CDR3 is CASSSSGTPPNEQFF. DNA of the CDR3: TGTGCCAGCAGCTCGAGCGGGACCCCTCCGAATGAGCAGTTCTTC.

The rearrangement uses TRBV11-2 and TRBJ1-1, with 8 bases identical to TRBD1. CDR1 is SGHAT, CDR2 FQNNGV, per germline. The CDR3 runs 16 residues. V lost 5 bases and J lost 5; bases outside the gene matches: 13. The CDR3 bases are TGTGCCAGCAGCCTTTGGCAGGGGGCGCGTGGTACTGAAGCTTTCTTT. It codes for CASSLWQGARGTEAFF.

In DNA, the CDR3 is TGCGCCAGCAGCCAAGAAGCATCCTACGAGCAGTACTTC. Translated: CASSQEASYEQYF. The chain links TRBV4-3 to TRBJ2-7; D ambiguous. Trimming left V 0 bases short and J 1 base short, with 4 bases between. In germline, CDR1 is LGHNA, CDR2 YSLEER. CDR3 length: 13 amino acids.

The V and J genes are TRBV7-6 and TRBJ1-4; TRBD1 matches at 7 bases. V was pared by 5 bases and J by 8 bases, with 14 bases of the junction left unmatched. This CDR3 region has 16 residues. Germline values: CDR1 SGHVS, CDR2 FNYEAQ. The DNA of the CDR3 is TGTGCCAGCAGCAGTAGACAGGGACGGATAGGAGAAAAACTGTTTTTT. As protein: CASSSRQGRIGEKLFF.

V and J are TRBV25-1 and TRBJ1-4; 10 bases are shared with TRBD1. CDR1 is MGHDK, CDR2 SYGVNS, per germline. V lost 4 bases and J lost 10; bases outside the gene matches: 0. The CDR3 runs to 12 residues. CDR3 in DNA: TGTGCCAGCAGTGGGACAGGGGGAAAACTGTTTTTT. Translated: CASSGTGGKLFF.

The V and J genes are TRBV7-3 and TRBJ1-1; D not certain. Germline-derived CDR1 and CDR2 are SGHTA and FQGTGA. The CDR3 consists of 14 residues. Trimming stripped 1 base from V and 4 bases from J, with 10 bases between. The CDR3 here is CASSLMGSGTEAFF. As DNA, the CDR3 is TGTGCCAGCAGCTTAATGGGGAGTGGCACTGAAGCTTTCTTT. The full variable domain, in which reference TRBV7-3 and TRBJ1-1 provide the parts outside the CDR3, is GAGVSQTPSNKVTEKGKYVELRCDPISGHTALYWYRQSLGQGPEFLIYFQGTGAADDSGLPNDRFFAVRPEGSVSTLKIQRTERGDSAVYLCASSLMGSGTEAFFGQGTRLTVV.

V gene TRBV10-3 combines with J gene TRBJ1-6, with D unresolved. The V end was cut by 2 bases, the J end by 1 base, with 9 bases between. CDR1 is ENHRY, CDR2 SYGVKD, per germline. The CDR3 has 16 residues. The CDR3 sequence: CAISEGGRSYNSPLHF. In DNA, the CDR3 is TGTGCCATCAGTGAGGGAGGGAGGTCCTATAATTCACCCCTCCACTTT.

V is TRBV24-1 and J is TRBJ1-2, with TRBD1 matching 11 bases. The CDR3 covers 14 residues. Germline assignment: CDR1 KGHDR and CDR2 SFDVKD. V shed 4 bases, J shed 8 bases, and the junction held 5 bases outside the gene matches. The CDR3 nucleotides read TGTGCCACCAGTGACGGGGACAGGGGGAACGGCTACACCTTC. Residues: CATSDGDRGNGYTF.

The chain has TRBV4-1 and TRBJ1-5; D might be TRBD1 (5 bases). This CDR3 spans 17 amino acids. Per germline, CDR1 MGHRA and CDR2 YSYEKL. V gave up 0 bases and J gave up 6 bases, with 18 bases separating them. In DNA, the CDR3 is TGCGCCAGCAGCCAAGAAGGGTTAAGGGGCGGGGGTCAGCCCCAGCATTTT. Amino acid sequence: CASSQEGLRGGGQPQHF.

CDR3 amino acids: CASSGTSGEETQYF. The CDR3 DNA sequence: TGTGCCAGCAGTGGGACTAGCGGGGAGGAGACCCAGTACTTC. The chain links TRBV6-2 or TRBV6-3 to TRBJ2-5; 13 nucleotides align to TRBD2. The germline V gene encodes CDR1 MNHEY and CDR2 SVGEGT. There are 14 residues in the CDR3. The V and J ends lost 5 bases and 5 bases, in that order; junction bases with no gene match: 2.

V is TRBV5-4 and J is TRBJ2-3, with D perhaps matching TRBD2 (6 bases). V lost 2 bases, J lost 0 bases, and 7 bases lay in between. The CDR3 is made up of 14 amino acids. Germline loops: CDR1 SGHNT, CDR2 YYREEE (reference sequence). This chain's CDR3 is CASSFGLSTDTQYF. In DNA form, the CDR3 reads TGTGCCAGCAGCTTCGGACTAAGCACAGATACGCAGTATTTT.

In this sample, this clone turned up once. This chain links TRBV4-1 with TRBJ1-2; D gene ambiguous. V dropped 3 bases and J dropped 8 bases, with 10 bases sitting between them. The germline gives CDR1 MGHRA, CDR2 YSYEKL. The CDR3 is made up of 12 amino acids. The CDR3 DNA reads TGCGCCAGCAGCCATGAGGTAGGGGGCTACACCTTC. Its translation is CASSHEVGGYTF.

This chain uses TRBV6-4 with TRBJ2-2; D is undetermined. V was clipped by 6 bases and J by 0 bases, with 8 bases between them. Looked up from germline, CDR1 is MRHNA and CDR2 is SNTAGT. The CDR3 is made up of 14 amino acids. CDR3 in DNA: TGTGCCAGCAGCCCTTCGCCGAACACCGGGGAGCTGTTTTTT. Its translation is CASSPSPNTGELFF.

The genes are TRBV5-5 and TRBJ1-2; TRBD1 aligns across 7 bases. The CDR3 has 15 residues. The germline V gene encodes CDR1 SGHKS and CDR2 YYEKEE (reference sequence). V lost 5 bases to trimming and J lost 0 bases; unmatched junction nucleotides: 7. CDR3 sequence reads: CASSFGQVTNYGYTF. CDR3 DNA: TGTGCCAGCAGTTTTGGACAGGTTACTAACTATGGCTACACCTTC.

This chain links TRBV2 with TRBJ2-3, with D perhaps TRBD1 (7 bases). Germline V gene lookup returns CDR1 SNHLY and CDR2 FYNNEI. This CDR3 spans 17 amino acids. V was pared by 5 bases and J by 1 base, with 19 bases between. In DNA, the CDR3 is TGTGCCAGCAGTCAGGGGGGTACGGGAGTAGGCACAGATACGCAGTATTTT. Residues: CASSQGGTGVGTDTQYF.

The chain joins TRBV6-2 or TRBV6-3 to TRBJ2-7, with unresolved D. V was cut by 5 bases and J by 2 bases, with 10 bases left in between. The CDR3 contains 13 residues. CDR1 and CDR2 (germline): MNHEY, SVGEGT. The CDR3, as DNA: TGTGCCAGCAGTACCGGACGTACCTACGAGCAGTACTTC. Its translation: CASSTGRTYEQYF.

The J gene is TRBJ2-7, the V gene TRBV6-2 or TRBV6-3; D is undetermined. The CDR3 consists of 11 residues. Germline assignment: CDR1 MNHEY and CDR2 SVGEGT. The V and J ends lost 4 bases and 3 bases respectively, with 4 bases between them. The CDR3 loop is CASSFYYEQYF. CDR3 DNA sequence: TGTGCCAGCAGTTTTTACTACGAGCAGTACTTC.

For the CDR3, the DNA is TGCGCCAGCAGCTCGGGACGAGTTGGAGGAAACACCATATATTTT. Its protein product is CASSSGRVGGNTIYF. The gene calls are TRBV5-1 and TRBJ1-3, with a tentative D call TRBD1 (5 bases). The length of the CDR3 is 15 residues. Germline lookup yields CDR1 SGHRS and CDR2 YFSETQ. The V gene lost 3 bases and the J gene lost 4 bases, with 14 bases spanning the gap. The complete variable domain, with remaining parts taken from reference TRBV5-1 and TRBJ1-3, reads KAGVTQTPRYLIKTRGQQVTLSCSPISGHRSVSWYQQTPGQGLQFLFEYFSETQRNKGNFPGRFSGRQFSNSRSEMNVSTLELGDSALYLCASSSGRVGGNTIYFGEGSWLTVV.